The source of this T cell receptor beta chain is a study of shared clonotypes between healthy human individuals (dated by TCRdb to about 2020). For the study in its entirety: Three men and two women, aged 18 to 49 years, made up the cohort. Libraries were prepared and TCR repertoires were sequenced by different laboratories using diverse techniques, in order to increase sequencing depth and limit assay-specific biases. Per donor, three plates each were used for CD4 naive and CD4 memory, two for CD8 naive, and one for CD8 memory. Per donor, leukapheresis produced somewhere between about 0.94 and 9.5 billion PBMCs. To estimate repertoire size and how much clonotypes are shared between individuals, the study performed deep sequencing of blood TCR repertoires from roughly five healthy adults.

As concerns this clone: Its antigen remains undetermined. Base-call qualities are not available, and no considerably larger clone is one nucleotide away.

Points the paper makes about the study in general: Pairwise subsampling indicated that sequencing depth was expected to affect the degree of clonotype sharing among donors. The genetic and exposure-history diversity represented was limited by the small number of donors. Compared with non-shared clonotypes, clonotypes shared by all four sorted-subset donors had higher generation probabilities. Incomplete sequencing was indicated by rarefaction of sorted-subset datasets, despite the large sequencing depth. Around 5.4% of naive CD4, 3.5% of naive CD8, 2.3% of memory CD4, and around 0.42% of memory CD8 clonotypes were shared across several donors. Larger estimated clonotype richness was generally found for naive subsets than for memory subsets. Sampling was limited to blood, and TCR repertoires in tissue likely differ from TCR repertoires in blood.

CD8 naive samples were obtained by positive selection for CCR7 among CD45RO-negative cells, yielding a CD45RA+CCR7+ population from which TemRA cells were excluded. Donors were healthy HIV-negative adults with no recently reported acute infections or vaccinations. Every donor was a Caucasian adult residing in Nashville, Tennessee, USA. Blood was obtained by leukapheresis, after which PBMCs were separated by Ficoll-Histopaque density gradient centrifugation and cryopreserved in liquid nitrogen vapor phase. Analytical flow cytometry was used to check the purity and quantity of each magnetically sorted T cell population. From each sorted fraction, genomic DNA was isolated and quantified by UV absorbance on a Nanodrop 2000c. TCR CDR3 regions were amplified from genomic DNA by multiplex PCR using the deep immunoSEQ assay. Genomic DNA extracted from each cell subset was distributed evenly over all wells of several immunoSEQ 96-well plates, and each plate served as one replicate. Each replicate PCR for sorted subsets received around 200 ng genomic DNA, equal to about 30,000 T cell genomes. The purified libraries were quantified using a Qubit 3.0 fluorometer, sized with a Bioanalyzer 2100, and then quantified again using the KAPA Library Quantification kit. Every immunoSEQ 96-well plate was sequenced on a dedicated single-read 150-cycle Illumina NextSeq 550 flow cell. As for the original processing: The immunoSEQ output contained only junctional sequences without quality scores, so filtering could not match that applied to full-length reads. To assign V/J genes and CDR3, sequences were annotated using PyIR, a Python wrapper for IgBLAST v1.9, with IMGT germline references. Any read was removed if the V/J assignment was weak (E-value above 1e-6), the CDR3 was missing, or the read contained stop codons, out-of-frame junctions, or ambiguous translated residues. V3J clonotypes were defined by identical inferred V gene, J gene, and CDR3 amino acid sequence. The percentage overlap between two repertoires was calculated by dividing the number of shared unique clonotypes by the size of the smaller repertoire. Richness of each repertoire was evaluated using RTK rarefaction, the Chao1 estimator, and Recon v2.1 estimates of unobserved clonotypes. For all TCRbeta clonotypes obtained by the gDNA method from a handful of donors, generation probabilities were computed with OLGA. Entries here come from immuneACCESS through TCRdb and include only in-frame sequences with V and J called. Some clones fail to appear in such tables; in the studies checked, an unresolved V gene covers under half of the shortfall, and the cause of the remainder is unknown. That table is the source of V, J and clone size, and D and trimming were worked out from the DNA. For this sample there are 2 million or so clones; about 95% appear just once. Roughly 1% of the sample rests with the top ten.

In the germline V gene, CDR1 corresponds to MNHEY and CDR2 to SVGAGI. The CDR3 measures 15 amino acids from cysteine to phenylalanine. Only the CDR3 DNA stays, 45 bases, in frame from base 1. V drops 2 bases and J drops 5 bases, leaving 12 bases in between. The sample consisted of naive CD8+ T cells sorted from blood. Read against the paper, the sample's cell subset or site label means: CD45RA+CCR7+. The chain employs TRBV6-5 and TRBJ2-2; no D gene is confidently identified. The source of this sequence is a man younger than 35 in good health. The DNA reads TGTGCCAGCAGTTACGGGCAGTACGGGACCGGGGAGCTGTTTTTT. Its amino acids are CASSYGQYGTGELFF.